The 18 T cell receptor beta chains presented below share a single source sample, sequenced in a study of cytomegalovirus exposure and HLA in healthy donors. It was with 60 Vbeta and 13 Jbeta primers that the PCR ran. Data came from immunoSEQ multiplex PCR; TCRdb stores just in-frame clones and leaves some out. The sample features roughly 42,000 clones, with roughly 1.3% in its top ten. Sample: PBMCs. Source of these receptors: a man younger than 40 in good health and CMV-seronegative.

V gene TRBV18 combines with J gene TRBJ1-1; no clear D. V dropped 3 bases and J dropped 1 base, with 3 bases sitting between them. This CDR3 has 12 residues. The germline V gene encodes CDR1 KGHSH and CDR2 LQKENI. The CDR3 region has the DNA TGTGCCAGCTCACCTAGGAACACTGAAGCTTTCTTT. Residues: CASSPRNTEAFF.

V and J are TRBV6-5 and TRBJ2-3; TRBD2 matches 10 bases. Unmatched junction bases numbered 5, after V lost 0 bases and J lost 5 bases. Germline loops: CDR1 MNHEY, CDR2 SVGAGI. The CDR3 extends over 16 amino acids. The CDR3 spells CASSYSSGRLGDTQYF. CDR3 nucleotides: TGTGCCAGCAGTTACTCTAGCGGGAGGTTGGGAGATACGCAGTATTTT.

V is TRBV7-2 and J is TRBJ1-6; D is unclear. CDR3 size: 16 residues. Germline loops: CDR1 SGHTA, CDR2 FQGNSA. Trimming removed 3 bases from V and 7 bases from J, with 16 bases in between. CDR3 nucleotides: TGTGCCAGCAGCTTCGTTCGGGGTTTCCAAAATTCACCCCTCCACTTT. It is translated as CASSFVRGFQNSPLHF.

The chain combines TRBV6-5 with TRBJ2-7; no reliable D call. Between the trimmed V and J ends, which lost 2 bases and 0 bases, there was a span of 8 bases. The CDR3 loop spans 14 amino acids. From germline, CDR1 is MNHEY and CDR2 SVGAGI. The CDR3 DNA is TGTGCCAGCAGTTACGGGCCGAGCTCCTACGAGCAGTACTTC. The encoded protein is CASSYGPSSYEQYF.

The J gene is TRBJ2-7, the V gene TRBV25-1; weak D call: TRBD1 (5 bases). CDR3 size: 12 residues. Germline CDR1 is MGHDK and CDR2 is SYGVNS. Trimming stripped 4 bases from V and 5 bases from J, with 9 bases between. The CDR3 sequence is CASSGQGNEQYF. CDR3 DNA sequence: TGTGCCAGCAGTGGCCAGGGAAACGAGCAGTACTTC.

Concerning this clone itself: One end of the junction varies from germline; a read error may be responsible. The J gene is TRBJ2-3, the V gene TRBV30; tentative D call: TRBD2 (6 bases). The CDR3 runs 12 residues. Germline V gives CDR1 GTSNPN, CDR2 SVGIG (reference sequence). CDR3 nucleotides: TGTGCCTGGAGTGTGGGGGGAGATAAGCAGTATTTT. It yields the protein CAWSVGGDKQYF.

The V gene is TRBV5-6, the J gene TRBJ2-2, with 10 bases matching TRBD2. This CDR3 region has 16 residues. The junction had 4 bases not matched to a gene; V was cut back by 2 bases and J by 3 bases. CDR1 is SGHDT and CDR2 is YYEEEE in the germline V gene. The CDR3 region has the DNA TGTGCCAGCAGCTTCGGAGCGGGAGGGGACACCGGGGAGCTGTTTTTT. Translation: CASSFGAGGDTGELFF.

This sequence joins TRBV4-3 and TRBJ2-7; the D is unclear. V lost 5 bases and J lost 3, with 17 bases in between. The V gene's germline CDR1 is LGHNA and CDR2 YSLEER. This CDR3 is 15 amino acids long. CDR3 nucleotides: TGCGCCAGCAGCTCCAGATTGAATAGCAGCTACGAGCAGTACTTC. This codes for CASSSRLNSSYEQYF.

This CDR3 is CASRGLVTTGELFF. CDR3 sequence (DNA): TGTGCCAGCCGGGGACTAGTCACCACCGGGGAGCTGTTTTTT. The chain employs TRBV19 and TRBJ2-2; the match to TRBD2 covers 8 bases. Germline V gene sequence: CDR1 LNHDA, CDR2 SQIVND (reference sequence). V lost 9 bases, J lost 4 bases, and 7 bases stayed unmatched. The CDR3 is 14 residues long.

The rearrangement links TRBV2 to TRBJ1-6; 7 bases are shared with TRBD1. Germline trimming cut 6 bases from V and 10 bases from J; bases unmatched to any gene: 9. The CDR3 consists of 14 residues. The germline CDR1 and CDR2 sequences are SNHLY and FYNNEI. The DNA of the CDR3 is TGTGCCAGCAGCCAACAGGGGATGGGATCACCCCTCCACTTT. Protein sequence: CASSQQGMGSPLHF. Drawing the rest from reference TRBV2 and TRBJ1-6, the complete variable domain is EPEVTQTPSHQVTQMGQEVILRCVPISNHLYFYWYRQILGQKVEFLVSFYNNEISEKSEIFDDQFSVERPDGSNFTLKIRSTKLEDSAMYFCASSQQGMGSPLHFGNGTRLTVT.

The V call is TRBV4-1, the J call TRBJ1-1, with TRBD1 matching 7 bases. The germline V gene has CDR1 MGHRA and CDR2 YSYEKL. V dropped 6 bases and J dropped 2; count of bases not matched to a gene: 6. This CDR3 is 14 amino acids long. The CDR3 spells CASSRTGVNTEAFF. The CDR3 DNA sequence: TGCGCCAGCAGTCGGACAGGCGTCAACACTGAAGCTTTCTTT.

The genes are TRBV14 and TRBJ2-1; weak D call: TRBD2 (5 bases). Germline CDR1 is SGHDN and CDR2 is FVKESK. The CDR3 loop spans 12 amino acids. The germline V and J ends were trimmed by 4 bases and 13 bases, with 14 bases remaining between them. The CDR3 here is CASSPTRVGQFF. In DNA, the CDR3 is TGTGCCAGCAGCCCAACTAGAGTCGGCCAGTTCTTC.

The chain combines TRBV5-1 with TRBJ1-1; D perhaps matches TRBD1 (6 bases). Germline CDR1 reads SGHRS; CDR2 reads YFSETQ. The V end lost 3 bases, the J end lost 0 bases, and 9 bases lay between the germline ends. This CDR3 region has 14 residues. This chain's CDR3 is CASSSGQLNTEAFF. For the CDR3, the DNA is TGCGCCAGCAGCTCAGGACAGCTGAACACTGAAGCTTTCTTT. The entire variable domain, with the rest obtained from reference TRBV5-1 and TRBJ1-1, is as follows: KAGVTQTPRYLIKTRGQQVTLSCSPISGHRSVSWYQQTPGQGLQFLFEYFSETQRNKGNFPGRFSGRQFSNSRSEMNVSTLELGDSALYLCASSSGQLNTEAFFGQGTRLTVV.

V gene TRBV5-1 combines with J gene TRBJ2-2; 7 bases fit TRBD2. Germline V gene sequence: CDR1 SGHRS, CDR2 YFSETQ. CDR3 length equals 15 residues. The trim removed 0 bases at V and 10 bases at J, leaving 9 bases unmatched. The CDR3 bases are TGCGCCAGCAGCTTGGGACTCCCCGCGGGGGTGGAGCTGTTTTTT. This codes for CASSLGLPAGVELFF.

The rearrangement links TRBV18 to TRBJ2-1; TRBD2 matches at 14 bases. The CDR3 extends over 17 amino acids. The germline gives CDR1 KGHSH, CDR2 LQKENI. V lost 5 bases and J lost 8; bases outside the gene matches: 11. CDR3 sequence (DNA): TGTGCCAGCTCAGCCTACAACGGACTAGCGGGAGGACATGAGCAGTTCTTC. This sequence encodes CASSAYNGLAGGHEQFF.

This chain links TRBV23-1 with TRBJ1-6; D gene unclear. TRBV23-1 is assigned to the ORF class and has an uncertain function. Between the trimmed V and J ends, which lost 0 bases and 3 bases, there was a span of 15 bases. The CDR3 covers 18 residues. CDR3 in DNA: TGCGCCAGCAGTCAATCGGGCCCCTGTTTTCGCTATAATTCACCCCTCCACTTT. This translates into CASSQSGPCFRYNSPLHF.

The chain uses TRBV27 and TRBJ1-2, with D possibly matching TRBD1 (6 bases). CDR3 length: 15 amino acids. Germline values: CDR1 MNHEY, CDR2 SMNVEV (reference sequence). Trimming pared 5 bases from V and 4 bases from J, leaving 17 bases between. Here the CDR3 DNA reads TGTGCCAGCAGTCAGAAAGGGGGGGCGGGCTATGGCTACACCTTC. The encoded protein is CASSQKGGAGYGYTF.

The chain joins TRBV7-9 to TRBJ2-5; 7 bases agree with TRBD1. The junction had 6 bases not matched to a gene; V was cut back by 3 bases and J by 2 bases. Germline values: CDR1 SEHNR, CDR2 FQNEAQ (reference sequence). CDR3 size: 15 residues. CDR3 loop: CASSFRGRGQETQYF. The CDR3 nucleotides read TGTGCCAGCAGCTTCAGGGGGAGAGGGCAAGAGACCCAGTACTTC.